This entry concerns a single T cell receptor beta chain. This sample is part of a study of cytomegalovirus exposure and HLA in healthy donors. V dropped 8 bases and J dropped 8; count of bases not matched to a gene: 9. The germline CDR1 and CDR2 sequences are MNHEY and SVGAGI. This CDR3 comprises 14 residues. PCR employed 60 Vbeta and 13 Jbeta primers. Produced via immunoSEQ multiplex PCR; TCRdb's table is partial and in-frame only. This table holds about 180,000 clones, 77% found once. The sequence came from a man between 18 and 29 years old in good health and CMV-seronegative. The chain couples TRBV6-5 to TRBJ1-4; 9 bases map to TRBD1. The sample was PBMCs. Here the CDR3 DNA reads TGTGCCAGCCCCCGGGACAGGGTAGGAGAAAAACTGTTTTTT. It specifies CASPRDRVGEKLFF.